Listed here are 8 T cell receptor beta chains from one sample, sequenced in a study of cytomegalovirus exposure and HLA in healthy donors. Profiled with immunoSEQ multiplex PCR; TCRdb holds only in-frame clones, not every one. This table has roughly 190,000 clones, roughly 82% appearing once. The sequencing sample was made of PBMCs. Receptors originate from a woman between 18 and 29 years old in good health and CMV-seronegative.

This chain uses TRBV18 with TRBJ2-7; 8 nucleotides match TRBD1. The CDR3 is 15 residues long. V lost 4 bases, J lost 2 bases, and 7 bases stayed unmatched. In germline, CDR1 is KGHSH, CDR2 LQKENI. CDR3 protein: CASSLDRGNTYEQYF. CDR3 nucleotides: TGTGCCAGCTCACTAGACAGGGGAAACACCTACGAGCAGTACTTC.

The CDR3 DNA is TGTGCCAGTAGTCAGGGGACCTACTCGGTCTATGGCTACACCTTC. Residues: CASSQGTYSVYGYTF. The chain uses TRBV19 and TRBJ1-2, with D possibly being TRBD1 (6 bases). The CDR3 runs 15 residues. Trimming cost V 5 bases and J 4 bases, with 17 bases left between them. Per germline, CDR1 LNHDA and CDR2 SQIVND (reference sequence). Drawing the rest from reference TRBV19 and TRBJ1-2, the complete variable domain is DGGITQSPKYLFRKEGQNVTLSCEQNLNHDAMYWYRQDPGQGLRLIYYSQIVNDFQKGDIAEGYSVSREKKESFPLTVTSAQKNPTAFYLCASSQGTYSVYGYTFGSGTRLTVV.

J is TRBJ1-4 and V is TRBV2; no reliable D call. The CDR3 covers 13 residues. Germline values: CDR1 SNHLY, CDR2 FYNNEI. The V gene lost 9 bases and the J gene lost 4 bases, with 12 bases spanning the gap. The CDR3 region is CARSRAFNEKLFF. The CDR3, as DNA: TGTGCCAGATCCCGAGCCTTTAATGAAAAACTGTTTTTT.

The CDR3 sequence is CATSKPTGGGTEAFF. The CDR3 nucleotides are TGTGCCACCAGCAAACCCACAGGGGGCGGCACTGAAGCTTTCTTT. This rearrangement joins TRBV15 to TRBJ1-1; 9 nucleotides agree with TRBD1. This CDR3 is built from 15 residues. In germline, CDR1 is LNHNV, CDR2 YYDKDF (reference sequence). The trim removed 4 bases at V and 4 bases at J, leaving 7 bases unmatched.

The chain carries TRBV4-1 and TRBJ1-1, with 8 bases that match TRBD1. CDR1 is MGHRA, CDR2 YSYEKL, per germline. V lost 3 bases and J lost 8; bases outside the gene matches: 11. The CDR3 is made up of 15 amino acids. CDR3 loop: CASSQAGQGQTEAFF. As DNA, the CDR3 is TGCGCCAGCAGCCAGGCCGGACAGGGACAAACCGAAGCTTTCTTT.

This rearrangement joins TRBV19 to TRBJ1-6; 10 bases are a match to TRBD1. The CDR3 length is 14 residues. Germline V CDR1 and CDR2: LNHDA, SQIVND (reference sequence). J lost 9 bases, V lost 4 bases, and 3 bases had no gene match. The CDR3 here is CASSTGQGISPLHF. The CDR3 DNA follows: TGTGCCAGTAGTACGGGACAGGGGATTTCACCCCTCCACTTT.

The V gene is TRBV5-4, the J gene TRBJ2-3, with TRBD2 matching over 13 bases. This CDR3 is 18 amino acids long. V gave up 4 bases and J gave up 1 base; unmatched junction bases: 9. In germline, CDR1 is SGHNT, CDR2 YYREEE (reference sequence). Here the CDR3 reads CASSIRTSGSEGTDTQYF. As DNA, the CDR3 is TGTGCCAGCAGCATCAGGACTAGCGGGAGTGAGGGCACAGATACGCAGTATTTT. Looking up the rest from reference TRBV5-4 and TRBJ2-3 gives the full variable domain: ETGVTQSPTHLIKTRGQQVTLRCSSQSGHNTVSWYQQALGQGPQFIFQYYREEENGRGNFPPRFSGLQFPNYSSELNVNALELDDSALYLCASSIRTSGSEGTDTQYFGPGTRLTVL.

This clone came up once. This chain uses TRBV15 with TRBJ2-7, with TRBD2 matching over 9 bases. V dropped 1 base and J dropped 1; count of bases not matched to a gene: 8. Germline V CDR1 and CDR2: LNHNV, YYDKDF (reference sequence). The length of the CDR3 is 17 residues. The CDR3 nucleotides are TGTGCCACCAGCAGAGGCCTTTCTAGCGGGGCTTCCTACGAGCAGTACTTC. Translating gives CATSRGLSSGASYEQYF.